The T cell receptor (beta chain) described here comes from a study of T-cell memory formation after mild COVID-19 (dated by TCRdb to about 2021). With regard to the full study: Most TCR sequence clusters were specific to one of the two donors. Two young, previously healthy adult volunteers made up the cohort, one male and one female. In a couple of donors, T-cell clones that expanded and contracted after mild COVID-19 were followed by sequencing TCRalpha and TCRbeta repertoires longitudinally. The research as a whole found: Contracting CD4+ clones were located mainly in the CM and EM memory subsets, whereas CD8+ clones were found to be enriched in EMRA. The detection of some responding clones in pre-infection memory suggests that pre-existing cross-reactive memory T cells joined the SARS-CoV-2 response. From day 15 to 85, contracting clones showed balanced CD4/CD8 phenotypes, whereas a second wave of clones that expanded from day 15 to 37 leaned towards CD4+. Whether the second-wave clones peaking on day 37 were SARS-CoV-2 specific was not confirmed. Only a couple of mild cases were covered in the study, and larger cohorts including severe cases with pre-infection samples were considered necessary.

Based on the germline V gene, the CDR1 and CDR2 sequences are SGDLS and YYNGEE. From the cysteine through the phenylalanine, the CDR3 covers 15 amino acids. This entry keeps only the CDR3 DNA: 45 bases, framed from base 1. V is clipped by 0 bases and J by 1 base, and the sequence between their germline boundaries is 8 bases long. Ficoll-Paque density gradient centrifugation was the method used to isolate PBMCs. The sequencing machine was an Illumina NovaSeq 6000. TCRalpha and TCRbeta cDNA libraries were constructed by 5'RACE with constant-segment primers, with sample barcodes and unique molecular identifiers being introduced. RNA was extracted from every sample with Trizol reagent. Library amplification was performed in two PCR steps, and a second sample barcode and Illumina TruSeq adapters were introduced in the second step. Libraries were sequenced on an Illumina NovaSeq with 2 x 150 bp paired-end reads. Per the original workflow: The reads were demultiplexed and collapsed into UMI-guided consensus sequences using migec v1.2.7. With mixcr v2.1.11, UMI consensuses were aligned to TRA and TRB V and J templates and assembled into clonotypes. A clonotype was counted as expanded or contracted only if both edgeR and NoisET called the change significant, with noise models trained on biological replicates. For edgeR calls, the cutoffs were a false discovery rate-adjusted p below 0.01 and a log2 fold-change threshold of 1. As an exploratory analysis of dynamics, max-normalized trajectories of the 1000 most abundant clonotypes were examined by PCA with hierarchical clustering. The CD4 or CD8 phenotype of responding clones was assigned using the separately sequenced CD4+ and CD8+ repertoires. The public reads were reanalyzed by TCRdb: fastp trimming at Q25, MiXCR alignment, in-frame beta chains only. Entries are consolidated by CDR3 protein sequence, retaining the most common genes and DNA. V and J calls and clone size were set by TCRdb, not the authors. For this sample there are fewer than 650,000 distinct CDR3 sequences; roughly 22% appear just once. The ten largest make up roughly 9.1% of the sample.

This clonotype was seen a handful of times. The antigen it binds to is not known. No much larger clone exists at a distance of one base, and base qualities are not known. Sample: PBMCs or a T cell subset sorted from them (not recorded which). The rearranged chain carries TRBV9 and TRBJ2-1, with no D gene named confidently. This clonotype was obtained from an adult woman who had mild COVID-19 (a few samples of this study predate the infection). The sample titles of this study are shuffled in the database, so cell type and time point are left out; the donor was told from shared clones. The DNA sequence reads TGTGCCAGCAGCGTAGTTGACCTTTCCTACAATGAGCAGTTCTTC. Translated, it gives CASSVVDLSYNEQFF. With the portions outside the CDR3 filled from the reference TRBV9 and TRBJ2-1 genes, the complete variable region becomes DSGVTQTPKHLITATGQRVTLRCSPRSGDLSVYWYQQSLDQGLQFLIQYYNGEERAKGNILERFSAQQFPDLHSELNLSSLELGDSALYFCASSVVDLSYNEQFFGPGTRLTVL.